This T cell receptor (beta chain) is drawn from a study of cytomegalovirus exposure and HLA in healthy donors. PCR amplification relied on 60 Vbeta primers (plus 13 Jbeta primers). This table comes from immunoSEQ multiplex PCR, and its TCRdb copy is limited to in-frame clones, with some not included. The sample shows 75,000 to 95,000 clones, about 83% of them seen only once. The V gene's germline CDR1 is SGHNT and CDR2 YYREEE (reference sequence). The V end lost 4 bases, the J end lost 0 bases, and 10 bases lay between the germline ends. CDR3 size: 15 residues. Study observations and caveats: Reports credit the classifier with highly specific, highly sensitive diagnosis of cytomegalovirus status. The authors enumerated roughly 160 TCR beta chains as linked to cytomegalovirus. Sequencing depth roughly uniform across donors was assumed in presence/absence analyses. A later analysis linked a missense DCLRE1C variant to TCR beta V- and J-gene trimming.

Of note for this clone: The antigen remains undetermined.

Sequencing was carried out using PBMCs. The chain recombines TRBV5-4 with TRBJ2-2, with a tentative D call TRBD2 (6 bases). The origin of this receptor is a woman aged 18 to 35 in good health and CMV-seropositive. CDR3 DNA: TGTGCCAGCAGCCGCGGGACTGCGAACACCGGGGAGCTGTTTTTT. Its protein product is CASSRGTANTGELFF. Complete variable domain (other parts from reference TRBV5-4 and TRBJ2-2): ETGVTQSPTHLIKTRGQQVTLRCSSQSGHNTVSWYQQALGQGPQFIFQYYREEENGRGNFPPRFSGLQFPNYSSELNVNALELDDSALYLCASSRGTANTGELFFGEGSRLTVL.